The 29 T cell receptor beta chains listed next were all sequenced from one sample in a study of breast tumors, draining lymph nodes, adjacent tissues. From the multiplex PCR reads, TCRdb called clonotypes with MiXCR, one entry per CDR3 protein. The sample lists about 170,000 distinct CDR3 sequences, around a third occurring once. Samples came from axillary lymph nodes draining the breast cancer. The sequencing input was axillary lymph node tissue. These receptors all come from a female donor with breast cancer. Some clones in this sample may be carry-over from other donors' samples.

This clonotype has at least ten counts. This chain joins TRBV2 and TRBJ2-2, with 12 bases identical to TRBD2. Unmatched junction bases numbered 6, after V lost 5 bases and J lost 8 bases. This CDR3 is built from 15 residues. Germline-derived CDR1 and CDR2 are SNHLY and FYNNEI. In DNA form, the CDR3 reads TGTGCCAGCAGTACTCAAGGACTAGCGGGAGGGGAGCTGTTTTTT. Translating it yields CASSTQGLAGGELFF.

The table lists this clonotype with many counts. The V gene is TRBV29-1, the J gene TRBJ1-2, with D uncertain. CDR1 SQVTM and CDR2 ANQGSEA come from the germline V gene. The CDR3 has 12 residues. Trimming left V 7 bases short and J 4 bases short, with 13 bases between. CDR3 loop: CSADRGGYGYTF. The CDR3 DNA follows: TGCAGCGCCGACCGAGGTGGCTATGGCTACACCTTC.

This clonotype appeared many times. The chain recombines TRBV20-1 with TRBJ2-7, with 7 bases lining up with TRBD1. Germline lookup yields CDR1 DFQATT and CDR2 SNEGSKA (reference sequence). The CDR3 is 14 residues long. Germline trimming cut 3 bases from V and 3 bases from J; bases unmatched to any gene: 8. The CDR3 is CSASPRQGYYEQYF. In nucleotides, the CDR3 is TGCAGTGCTAGTCCCCGACAGGGCTACTACGAGCAGTACTTC.

Comments on this clonotype: A junction boundary mismatches the germline segment, possibly from a read error. The genes are TRBV9 and TRBJ2-5; D ambiguous. This CDR3 is 14 amino acids long. Germline-derived CDR1 and CDR2 are SGDLS and YYNGEE. The CDR3 DNA follows: TGTGCCAGCAGTCCCAGGTGGAGCCAAGAGACCCAGTCCTTC. Residues: CASSPRWSQETQSF.

This clonotype was found many times. This chain connects TRBV6-1 to TRBJ2-3, with D uncertain. From germline, CDR1 is MNHNS and CDR2 SASEGT. The CDR3 covers 14 residues. Trimming removed 3 bases at V and 4 bases at J, with 11 bases between. CDR3 residues: CASSEWGLSDTQYF. The CDR3 DNA sequence: TGTGCCAGCAGTGAGTGGGGTTTATCAGATACGCAGTATTTT.

Ten or more counts support this clonotype. This chain links TRBV11-2 with TRBJ2-3; 11 bases are shared with TRBD2. The ends lost 8 bases at V and 8 bases at J; junction bases unmatched: 9. Germline V gene sequence: CDR1 SGHAT, CDR2 FQNNGV. The CDR3 length is 14 residues. The CDR3 is CASFLAGGTGTQYF. CDR3 nucleotides: TGTGCCAGCTTTCTAGCGGGGGGAACTGGTACGCAGTATTTT.

This clonotype was counted at least ten times. The chain employs TRBV12-3 or TRBV12-4 and TRBJ2-3; TRBD2 aligns across 10 bases. Trimming at V came to 4 bases and at J to 3 bases, leaving 16 bases not matched to a gene. This CDR3 spans 19 amino acids. The CDR3 region has the DNA TGTGCCAGCAGTTGTCCTAGGTCTAGCGGGAGAGTATGTACAGATACGCAGTATTTT. Amino acids: CASSCPRSSGRVCTDTQYF.

In its sample, this clonotype was seen a few times. This may be a read error, as it is one base from a much larger clone. The chain combines TRBV11-2 with TRBJ2-7; the D is unclear. Germline values: CDR1 SGHAT, CDR2 FQNNGV. The ends were cut back, 5 bases at V and 6 bases at J, with 14 bases in the middle. CDR3 length equals 13 residues. CDR3: CASSPWTLSEQYF. The CDR3 nucleotides read TGTGCCAGCAGCCCCTGGACCCTCTCCGAGCAGTACTTC.

This clonotype turned up a few times. This may come from a read error, since a much larger clone is one base off. The final CDR3 position lacks the conserved phenylalanine or tryptophan, pointing to a likely read error. The rearrangement joins TRBV7-9 to TRBJ2-5; no clear D gene. V lost 4 bases, J lost 3 bases, and 3 bases lay in between. Looked up from germline, CDR1 is SEHNR and CDR2 is FQNEAQ (reference sequence). The CDR3 is 11 amino acids. In DNA form, the CDR3 reads TGTGCCAGCAGCTATAAAGAGACCCAGTACCTC. Amino acid sequence: CASSYKETQYL.

The chain links TRBV4-3 to TRBJ1-4, with 7 bases aligning to TRBD1. Trimming cost V 3 bases and J 7 bases; bases outside gene matches: 11. Germline V gene sequence: CDR1 LGHNA, CDR2 YSLEER. The length of the CDR3 is 16 residues. The CDR3 loop reads CASSQTGRGRVEKLFF. The CDR3 nucleotides read TGCGCCAGCAGCCAGACAGGGAGGGGGCGGGTTGAAAAACTGTTTTTT.

This clonotype was recorded at least ten times. This chain links TRBV7-8 with TRBJ2-3, with 8 bases fitting TRBD1. Germline loops: CDR1 SGHVS, CDR2 FQNEAQ. The CDR3 contains 13 residues. V dropped 5 bases and J dropped 9; count of bases not matched to a gene: 7. The CDR3 protein is CASSQTGAGTQYF. CDR3 nucleotide sequence: TGTGCCAGCAGCCAGACAGGGGCGGGAACGCAGTATTTT.

This clonotype was seen repeatedly, ten times or more. The genes are TRBV6-5 and TRBJ1-2; D is uncertain. This CDR3 is built from 13 residues. Between the trimmed V and J ends, which lost 0 bases and 8 bases, there was a span of 10 bases. Germline-derived CDR1 and CDR2 are MNHEY and SVGAGI. CDR3 protein: CASSYSDFDGYTF. The CDR3 DNA is TGTGCCAGCAGTTACTCGGACTTCGACGGCTACACCTTC.

The sample holds many counts of this clonotype. The chain combines TRBV6-1 with TRBJ2-5, with 9 positions matching TRBD2. CDR1 and CDR2 (germline): MNHNS, SASEGT. The CDR3 has 14 amino acids. The V gene end was trimmed by 7 bases and the J gene end by 2 bases; junction bases not matched to a gene: 5. The CDR3 nucleotides read TGTGCCAGCACTAACGGACTAGCGCAAGAGACCCAGTACTTC. Protein sequence: CASTNGLAQETQYF.

At least ten counts were recorded for this clonotype. The V and J genes are TRBV7-8 and TRBJ2-7; D is possibly TRBD2 (5 bases). Germline V gene lookup returns CDR1 SGHVS and CDR2 FQNEAQ. V lost 5 bases and J 3 bases, leaving 8 bases between the germline ends. This CDR3 contains 12 residues. The CDR3 DNA follows: TGTGCCAGCAGCCGAGGGTACTACGAGCAGTACTTC. Its protein is CASSRGYYEQYF.

This clonotype has a count of ten or more. V and J are TRBV28 and TRBJ2-5; D is undetermined. The CDR3 length is 14 residues. Per germline, CDR1 MDHEN and CDR2 SYDVKM. V lost 5 bases and J 0 bases, leaving 10 bases between the germline ends. CDR3 sequence reads: CASSTDRDQETQYF. CDR3 nucleotide sequence: TGTGCCAGCAGTACCGACCGAGACCAAGAGACCCAGTACTTC.

This clonotype occurred many times. The J gene is TRBJ1-4, the V gene TRBV25-1, with D possibly TRBD1 on 5 matching bases. With 9 bases removed from V and 8 bases from J, the gap between germline ends came to 19 bases. This CDR3 is 14 amino acids long. Germline V gene sequence: CDR1 MGHDK, CDR2 SYGVNS. The CDR3 coding sequence is TGTGCCAGTATGTCATCCGGGGCGGGCGAAAAACTGTTTTTT. Translated, it gives CASMSSGAGEKLFF.

The chain links TRBV20-1 to TRBJ1-3; D is possibly TRBD1 (6 bases). The CDR3 loop spans 14 amino acids. Germline V gives CDR1 DFQATT, CDR2 SNEGSKA (reference sequence). The V gene lost 6 bases and the J gene lost 9 bases, with 21 bases spanning the gap. In DNA form, the CDR3 reads TGCAGTGCCAGCAGCCGGACCGGGACATCCACCATATATTTT. This gives the protein CSASSRTGTSTIYF.

The chain couples TRBV18 to TRBJ1-2; TRBD1 matches 9 bases. Looked up from germline, CDR1 is KGHSH and CDR2 is LQKENI. The CDR3 sequence is 16 residues long. V dropped 4 bases and J dropped 6; count of bases not matched to a gene: 12. The CDR3 DNA follows: TGTGCCAGCTCACGCCAGAGGGACAGGGTAGGGGATGGCTACACCTTC. Residues: CASSRQRDRVGDGYTF.

A note on this clonotype: This likely comes from a read error, as the CDR3 has no conserved phenylalanine or tryptophan at its end. The rearrangement links TRBV9 to TRBJ2-5; D is unclear. V dropped 3 bases and J dropped 0 bases, with 6 bases sitting between them. Germline CDR1 is SGDLS and CDR2 is YYNGEE. CDR3 size: 13 residues. CDR3 protein: CASSARDQETQYS. CDR3 DNA: TGTGCCAGCAGCGCAAGGGACCAAGAGACCCAGTACTCC.

Many counts were recorded for this clonotype. The CDR3 reads CSVGGQGYNGYTF. In DNA form, the CDR3 reads TGCAGCGTTGGGGGACAGGGGTATAATGGCTACACCTTC. The chain links TRBV29-1 to TRBJ1-2; 10 bases align to TRBD1. Per the germline V gene, CDR1 is SQVTM and CDR2 is ANQGSEA. The junction had 5 bases not matched to a gene; V was cut back by 4 bases and J by 6 bases. This CDR3 is 13 amino acids long.

This clonotype was found many times. V usage is TRBV9 and J usage is TRBJ2-2; the match to TRBD2 covers 7 bases. V was pared by 4 bases and J by 1 base, with 7 bases of the junction left unmatched. Germline CDR1 SGDLS, CDR2 YYNGEE. The CDR3 has 16 amino acids. CDR3 protein: CASSSRERENTGELFF. CDR3 in DNA: TGTGCCAGCAGCTCCCGTGAGCGGGAGAACACCGGGGAGCTGTTTTTT. The full variable domain, its missing parts supplied by reference TRBV9 and TRBJ2-2, is DSGVTQTPKHLITATGQRVTLRCSPRSGDLSVYWYQQSLDQGLQFLIQYYNGEERAKGNILERFSAQQFPDLHSELNLSSLELGDSALYFCASSSRERENTGELFFGEGSRLTVL.

This clonotype was counted a few times. This may stem from a read error, because a much larger clone lies one nucleotide away. The chain joins TRBV5-1 to TRBJ2-7, with TRBD1 as a possible D gene (5 bases). The CDR3 extends over 15 amino acids. Germline lookup yields CDR1 SGHRS and CDR2 YFSETQ. With 4 bases removed from V and 0 bases from J, the gap between germline ends came to 14 bases. This CDR3 reads CASSHRGGASYEQYF. Here the CDR3 DNA reads TGCGCCAGCAGCCACCGAGGTGGGGCCTCCTACGAGCAGTACTTC.

This clonotype was recorded at least ten times. The chain links TRBV7-9 to TRBJ2-1; D is possibly TRBD2 (6 bases). CDR3 length: 14 residues. V was trimmed by 7 bases and J by 5 bases, leaving 15 bases between them. Germline CDR1 and CDR2: SEHNR and FQNEAQ (reference sequence). CDR3 amino acids: CASKFRDWHNEQFF. The CDR3 DNA follows: TGTGCCAGCAAATTCCGGGACTGGCACAATGAGCAGTTCTTC.

This clonotype was observed at least ten times. The chain is built from TRBV7-9 and TRBJ1-1; 7 nucleotides line up with TRBD1. V trimming: 5 bases; J trimming: 3 bases; junction bases outside the gene matches: 3. The germline V gene encodes CDR1 SEHNR and CDR2 FQNEAQ (reference sequence). The CDR3 is 13 amino acids. The CDR3 is CASSDDRDTEAFF. As DNA, the CDR3 is TGTGCCAGCAGCGATGACAGGGACACTGAAGCTTTCTTT.

About this clonotype: One end of the junction is discordant with germline, which a read error may explain. This chain joins TRBV7-2 and TRBJ2-7, with 7 bases aligning to TRBD2. Germline V gives CDR1 SGHTA, CDR2 FQGNSA. CDR3 length: 15 residues. The CDR3 here is CVSSLASAGLYEQHF. The CDR3 nucleotides are TGTGTCAGCAGCTTAGCCTCAGCGGGGCTCTACGAGCAGCACTTC.

This chain uses TRBV15 with TRBJ2-7; 14 nucleotides line up with TRBD2. This CDR3 has 15 residues. The ends lost 3 bases at V and 2 bases at J; junction bases unmatched: 0. Germline V gene data show CDR1 as LNHNV and CDR2 as YYDKDF (reference sequence). The CDR3 loop is CATSRGLAGAYEQYF. CDR3 in DNA: TGTGCCACCAGCAGGGGACTAGCGGGAGCCTACGAGCAGTACTTC.

This clonotype was counted ten times or more. This chain connects TRBV27 to TRBJ1-2, with D uncertain. The V end was cut by 2 bases, the J end by 2 bases, with 12 bases between. The CDR3 sequence is 15 residues long. CDR1 and CDR2 (germline): MNHEY, SMNVEV (reference sequence). CDR3 sequence: CASSLMGATNYGYTF. Here the CDR3 DNA reads TGTGCCAGCAGTTTAATGGGCGCGACGAACTATGGCTACACCTTC.

This clonotype was counted at least ten times. The chain recombines TRBV9 with TRBJ2-2; 8 bases fit TRBD1. This CDR3 contains 16 residues. The germline V gene has CDR1 SGDLS and CDR2 YYNGEE. Germline trimming cut 4 bases from V and 8 bases from J; bases unmatched to any gene: 13. For the CDR3, the DNA is TGTGCCAGCAGCTCCCCGGACAGGGACTCTTCTGGGGAGCTGTTTTTT. It translates to CASSSPDRDSSGELFF.

The chain joins TRBV12-3 or TRBV12-4 to TRBJ1-6; D not resolved. Trimming removed 5 bases at V and 5 bases at J, with 13 bases between. This CDR3 is 15 amino acids long. The CDR3 sequence: CASSPAGPNNSPLHF. CDR3 nucleotides: TGTGCCAGCAGTCCAGCGGGCCCCAATAATTCACCCCTCCACTTT.